The entry below describes one T cell receptor beta chain. The CDR3 is 15 amino acids. The germline V gene encodes CDR1 SGHTA and CDR2 FQGNSA. Losses at the gene ends were 6 bases for V and 10 bases for J; bases not matched to a gene: 10. The data originate from a study of blood T cell repertoires in COVID-19. Study in general: The United States, Italy and Spain were the sources of the acute and convalescent COVID-19 samples. Sample material is recorded as cDNA or gDNA derived from T cells, B-cell-depleted T cells, or PBMCs.

In the original analysis: It was from reference gene primer amplification that nucleated cell counts were estimated. Some clones are missing from TCRdb's copy, which holds only in-frame ones; the method was immunoSEQ multiplex PCR. V and J calls and clone size come straight from that table; D and trimming were deduced from the DNA. The sample contains about 280,000 clones, approximately 91% of which appear only once. V is TRBV7-2 and J is TRBJ2-3; 13 bases match TRBD2. What was sequenced was peripheral blood. The receptor was isolated from a man aged 45-60 years with acute or convalescent COVID-19. The CDR3 region has the DNA TGTGCCAGCAGACGGACTAGCGGGGGCCAGCAGGCGCAGTATTTT. Amino acid sequence: CASRRTSGGQQAQYF.